Sequencing of this T cell receptor beta chain was carried out in a study of cytomegalovirus exposure and HLA in healthy donors. Study results and caveats: It was reported in a later analysis that an Asian-associated ancestry cluster showed fewer N-insertions than the roughly 670-donor mean. Most TCR sequences were rare, but some public TCRs occurred in many donors.

CDR1 and CDR2 (germline): SGHRS, YFSETQ. Trimming stripped 4 bases from V and 4 bases from J, with 14 bases between. This CDR3 is built from 15 residues. Vbeta (60) and Jbeta (13) primers were used in the PCR. Repertoires were generated with immunoSEQ multiplex PCR, while TCRdb's copy carries only in-frame clones and drops some. The sample yields approximately 100,000 clones, roughly 71% seen once. Of note for this clone: Antigen unknown.

Sequenced sample: PBMCs. The sequence derives from an older woman in good health and CMV-seropositive. The chain joins TRBV5-1 to TRBJ1-4, with a weak D call TRBD1 (6 bases). CDR3 in DNA: TGCGCCAGCAGCACAGGACAGATGGTTAATGAAAAACTGTTTTTT. Translating gives CASSTGQMVNEKLFF.